Below are 23 T cell receptor beta chains sequenced from a single sample in a study of blood T cell repertoires in COVID-19. The method was immunoSEQ multiplex PCR; TCRdb's version includes in-frame clones alone and lacks a portion of them. The sample has more than 200,000 clones, 80% to 85% seen once. The source material was peripheral blood. The source of these receptors is a man in his sixties with acute or convalescent COVID-19.

This chain uses TRBV5-6 with TRBJ2-5; D may be TRBD1 (6 bases). The CDR3 spans 15 residues. Between the trimmed V and J ends, which lost 1 base and 2 bases, there was a span of 12 bases. The germline gives CDR1 SGHDT, CDR2 YYEEEE. In nucleotides, the CDR3 is TGTGCCAGCAGCTTGAACCCGACAGGTCAAGAGACCCAGTACTTC. It encodes CASSLNPTGQETQYF. The entire variable domain, with the rest obtained from reference TRBV5-6 and TRBJ2-5, is as follows: DAGVTQSPTHLIKTRGQQVTLRCSPKSGHDTVSWYQQALGQGPQFIFQYYEEEERQRGNFPDRFSGHQFPNYSSELNVNALLLGDSALYLCASSLNPTGQETQYFGPGTRLLVL.

This clone has only a few counts. The chain combines TRBV6-5 with TRBJ2-7; D is unclear. Looked up from germline, CDR1 is MNHEY and CDR2 is SVGAGI. The CDR3 is 14 amino acids. Trimming cost V 0 bases and J 5 bases, with 11 bases left between them. CDR3 in amino acids: CASSYSISTHEQYF. DNA for the CDR3: TGTGCCAGCAGTTACTCGATTAGCACCCACGAGCAGTACTTC.

This clone has only one observation. V gene TRBV4-1 combines with J gene TRBJ2-7; 7 bases fit TRBD2. The germline V gene encodes CDR1 MGHRA and CDR2 YSYEKL. The CDR3 totals 12 residues. V was clipped by 8 bases and J by 3 bases; unmatched bases: 4. The CDR3 DNA sequence: TGCGCCAGCGGGACTAACCTCTACGAGCAGTACTTC. Translation gives CASGTNLYEQYF.

The V call is TRBV15, the J call TRBJ1-1, with 8 nucleotides matching TRBD1. V lost 1 base and J lost 4; bases outside the gene matches: 5. The CDR3 loop spans 15 amino acids. Germline V lookup: CDR1 LNHNV, CDR2 YYDKDF (reference sequence). DNA of the CDR3: TGTGCCACCAGCAGAGGGGACAGGCTGGGCACTGAAGCTTTCTTT. Translation: CATSRGDRLGTEAFF.

V usage is TRBV14 and J usage is TRBJ2-1, with D perhaps matching TRBD1 (6 bases). Germline values: CDR1 SGHDN, CDR2 FVKESK. V lost 1 base to trimming and J lost 9 bases, with 10 bases between them. There are 13 residues in the CDR3. The CDR3 sequence is CASSQGSGAEQFF. In DNA form, the CDR3 reads TGTGCCAGCAGCCAAGGATCAGGGGCTGAGCAGTTCTTC. The full variable domain, rest sourced from reference TRBV14 and TRBJ2-1, is EAGVTQFPSHSVIEKGQTVTLRCDPISGHDNLYWYRRVMGKEIKFLLHFVKESKQDESGMPNNRFLAERTGGTYSTLKVQPAELEDSGVYFCASSQGSGAEQFFGPGTRLTVL.

The chain joins TRBV6-2 or TRBV6-3 to TRBJ1-1, with TRBD1 as a possible D gene (6 bases). Germline CDR1 MNHEY, CDR2 SVGEGT. V lost 0 bases and J lost 5, with 7 bases in between. The CDR3 length is 13 residues. CDR3 in amino acids: CASSYSQGTEAFF. The CDR3 nucleotides read TGTGCCAGCAGTTACTCACAGGGTACTGAAGCTTTCTTT.

CDR3 residues: CASSARQGKNIQYF. Written as DNA, the CDR3 is TGTGCCAGCAGCGCGCGTCAGGGTAAAAACATTCAGTACTTC. The chain has TRBV5-6 and TRBJ2-4, with a weak D call TRBD1 (5 bases). The CDR3 covers 14 residues. Germline V gives CDR1 SGHDT, CDR2 YYEEEE. V lost 4 bases, J lost 4 bases, and 12 bases lay in between.

In DNA, the CDR3 is TGTGCCAGCAGTCCCGGTAATGGCAATCAGCCCCAGCATTTT. It is translated as CASSPGNGNQPQHF. This rearrangement joins TRBV6-5 to TRBJ1-5, with D uncertain. V gave up 5 bases and J gave up 2 bases, with 10 bases separating them. The CDR3 runs to 14 residues. The V gene's germline CDR1 is MNHEY and CDR2 SVGAGI.

The chain carries TRBV2 and TRBJ2-1, with TRBD1 matching 7 bases. Looked up from germline, CDR1 is SNHLY and CDR2 is FYNNEI. Trimming removed 7 bases from V and 14 bases from J; junction bases left unmatched: 11. This CDR3 has 12 amino acids. CDR3 sequence (DNA): TGTGCCAGCAACGCAGGGGGTACCGGCGAGTTCTTC. Translated: CASNAGGTGEFF.

The gene calls are TRBV5-1 and TRBJ1-1; D is undetermined. Trimming took off 4 bases at V and 5 bases at J, with 18 bases between the two ends. Germline loops: CDR1 SGHRS, CDR2 YFSETQ. This CDR3 is 15 amino acids long. The CDR3 loop is CASSPDPDSWTEAFF. The CDR3 DNA reads as TGCGCCAGCAGCCCCGACCCAGACTCCTGGACTGAAGCTTTCTTT.

The CDR3 sequence: CASSLPAAGAIEQFF. The CDR3 coding sequence is TGTGCCAGCAGCCTCCCCGCCGCGGGAGCTATTGAGCAGTTCTTC. This chain connects TRBV5-6 to TRBJ2-1, with TRBD2 identical over 7 bases. V trimming: 4 bases; J trimming: 9 bases; junction bases outside the gene matches: 13. CDR3 size: 15 residues. Germline CDR1 and CDR2: SGHDT and YYEEEE.

This clone was detected once. The chain employs TRBV10-3 and TRBJ1-1, with a weak D call TRBD1 (6 bases). Trimming removed 2 bases from V and 4 bases from J, with 14 bases in between. From germline, CDR1 is ENHRY and CDR2 SYGVKD. This CDR3 comprises 15 residues. The CDR3 region is CAISERAGEGTEAFF. Here the CDR3 DNA reads TGTGCCATCAGTGAGCGTGCAGGGGAGGGCACTGAAGCTTTCTTT.

This rearrangement joins TRBV6-5 to TRBJ2-1; TRBD1 agrees at 9 bases. With 5 bases clipped from V and 6 bases from J, the junction kept 5 bases outside the gene matches. The CDR3 has 14 amino acids. The V gene's germline CDR1 is MNHEY and CDR2 SVGAGI. CDR3 DNA: TGTGCCAGCAGTCCACAGACAGGGGGCAATGAGCAGTTCTTC. Its protein is CASSPQTGGNEQFF.

J is TRBJ2-1 and V is TRBV7-9, with 13 nucleotides matching TRBD2. There are 15 residues in the CDR3. Germline CDR1 reads SEHNR; CDR2 reads FQNEAQ (reference sequence). Losses at the gene ends were 5 bases for V and 8 bases for J; bases not matched to a gene: 6. CDR3 residues: CASSPGLAGVYEQFF. The CDR3, as DNA: TGTGCCAGCAGCCCTGGACTAGCGGGAGTCTATGAGCAGTTCTTC.

V is TRBV7-9 and J is TRBJ1-1, with a weak D call TRBD1 (6 bases). V lost 3 bases, J lost 0 bases, and 11 bases lay in between. Germline-derived CDR1 and CDR2 are SEHNR and FQNEAQ (reference sequence). The CDR3 length is 15 residues. The CDR3, as DNA: TGTGCCAGCAGCTTTTCCGGACAGATGAACACTGAAGCTTTCTTT. This codes for CASSFSGQMNTEAFF.

The chain is built from TRBV6-5 and TRBJ2-5; D is perhaps TRBD2 (7 bases). Per germline, CDR1 MNHEY and CDR2 SVGAGI. The V end was cut by 10 bases, the J end by 5 bases, with 11 bases between. The CDR3 is 11 residues long. The CDR3 is CAIKGGETQYF. CDR3 bases: TGTGCCATCAAGGGGGGGGAGACCCAGTACTTC.

V is TRBV7-3 and J is TRBJ2-5; 7 bases fit TRBD2. Trimming removed 4 bases from V and 4 bases from J; junction bases left unmatched: 9. The CDR3 extends over 15 amino acids. Germline CDR1 is SGHTA and CDR2 is FQGTGA. As DNA, the CDR3 is TGTGCCAGCAGCTCCCCGGCGGGGGTAGGAGAGACCCAGTACTTC. It specifies CASSSPAGVGETQYF.

The J gene is TRBJ2-2, the V gene TRBV28; D remains ambiguous. The length of the CDR3 is 13 residues. V was pared by 3 bases and J by 4 bases, with 6 bases between. Germline assignment: CDR1 MDHEN and CDR2 SYDVKM. CDR3 in amino acids: CASSFPVTGELFF. The CDR3 DNA follows: TGTGCCAGCAGTTTCCCCGTCACCGGGGAGCTGTTTTTT.

V and J are TRBV6-5 and TRBJ1-1; 8 bases are a match to TRBD1. Per the germline V gene, CDR1 is MNHEY and CDR2 is SVGAGI. The CDR3 loop spans 14 amino acids. The J segment lost 1 base and the V segment lost 4 bases, leaving 2 bases of the junction unmatched. In nucleotides, the CDR3 is TGTGCCAGCAGTTGGGGACAGGCGAACACTGAAGCTTTCTTT. Its protein product is CASSWGQANTEAFF.

CDR3 protein: CASTPAGDSPSYEQYF. CDR3 DNA: TGTGCCAGCACCCCTGCCGGTGACAGTCCCTCCTACGAGCAGTACTTC. The chain has TRBV28 and TRBJ2-7, with D perhaps matching TRBD1 (5 bases). Germline V gene lookup returns CDR1 MDHEN and CDR2 SYDVKM. This CDR3 has 16 amino acids. The V end lost 7 bases, the J end lost 0 bases, and 19 bases lay between the germline ends.

The CDR3 DNA follows: TGTGCCAGCAGCTTGGGACAGGGGGTTTACAATGAGCAGTTCTTC. It is translated as CASSLGQGVYNEQFF. The chain links TRBV5-4 to TRBJ2-1; 9 bases agree with TRBD1. V was pared by 0 bases and J by 4 bases, with 2 bases of the junction left unmatched. Germline V gives CDR1 SGHNT, CDR2 YYREEE (reference sequence). The CDR3 totals 15 residues.

As regards this clone: This same CDR3 is encoded by further DNA sequences in the sample. J is TRBJ2-1 and V is TRBV5-1; perhaps TRBD2 as D (6 bases). CDR1 and CDR2 from the germline V gene are SGHRS and YFSETQ. The CDR3 spans 11 residues. Trimming stripped 2 bases from V and 10 bases from J, with 7 bases between. This chain's CDR3 is CASSFGGEQFF. CDR3 bases: TGCGCCAGCAGCTTCGGAGGGGAGCAGTTCTTC. The full variable domain, its missing parts supplied by reference TRBV5-1 and TRBJ2-1, is KAGVTQTPRYLIKTRGQQVTLSCSPISGHRSVSWYQQTPGQGLQFLFEYFSETQRNKGNFPGRFSGRQFSNSRSEMNVSTLELGDSALYLCASSFGGEQFFGPGTRLTVL.

The rearrangement links TRBV5-1 to TRBJ2-3, with a tentative D call TRBD2 (5 bases). CDR1 SGHRS and CDR2 YFSETQ come from the germline V gene. This CDR3 comprises 14 residues. V was cut by 5 bases and J by 2 bases, with 12 bases left in between. As DNA, the CDR3 is TGCGCCAGCAGTGCTAGCCCTTACACAGATACGCAGTATTTT. Protein: CASSASPYTDTQYF.